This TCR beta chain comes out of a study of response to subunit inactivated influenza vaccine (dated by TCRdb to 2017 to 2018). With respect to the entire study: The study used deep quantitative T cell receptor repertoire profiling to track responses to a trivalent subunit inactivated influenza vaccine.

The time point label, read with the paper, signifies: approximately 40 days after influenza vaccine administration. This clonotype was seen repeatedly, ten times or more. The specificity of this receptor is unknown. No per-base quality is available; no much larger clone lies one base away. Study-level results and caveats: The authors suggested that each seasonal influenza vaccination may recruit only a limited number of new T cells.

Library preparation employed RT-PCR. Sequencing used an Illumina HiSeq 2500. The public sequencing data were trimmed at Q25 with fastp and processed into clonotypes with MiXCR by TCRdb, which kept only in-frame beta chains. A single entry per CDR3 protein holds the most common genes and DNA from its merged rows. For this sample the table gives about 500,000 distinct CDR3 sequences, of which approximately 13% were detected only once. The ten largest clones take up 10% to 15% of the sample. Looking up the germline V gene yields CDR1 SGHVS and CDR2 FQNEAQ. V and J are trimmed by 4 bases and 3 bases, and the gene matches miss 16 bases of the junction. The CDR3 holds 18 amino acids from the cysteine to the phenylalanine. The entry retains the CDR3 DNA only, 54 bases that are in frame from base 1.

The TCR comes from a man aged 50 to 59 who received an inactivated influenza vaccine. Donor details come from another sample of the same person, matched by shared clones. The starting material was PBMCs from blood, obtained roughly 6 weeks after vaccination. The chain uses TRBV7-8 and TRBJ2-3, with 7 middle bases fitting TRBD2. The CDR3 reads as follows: CASSSGLLAGAWTDTQYF. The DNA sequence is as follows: TGTGCCAGCAGCTCCGGTCTTCTGGCGGGAGCCTGGACAGATACGCAGTATTTT.